This T cell receptor beta chain was sequenced in a study of Graves' ophthalmopathy and Graves' hyperthyroidism. General study results and limits: In blood, most expanded thyroid clonotypes above 0.001 frequency were also detected.

As the template, RNA transcripts were used to amplify TCR beta CDR3 regions. HTBI primers primed a first-round RT-PCR, and a second-round multiplex PCR followed. TCRdb analysed the multiplex PCR reads with MiXCR anew, one entry per CDR3 protein. The sample contains 600,000 to 650,000 distinct CDR3 sequences, around a fifth of which appear only once. V gave up 6 bases and J gave up 10 bases, with 15 bases separating them. The length of the CDR3 is 12 residues. This clonotype was detected a few times. Its antigen remains unknown. The chain has TRBV12-3 or TRBV12-4 and TRBJ1-1, with D possibly TRBD1 on 5 matching bases. The sequenced material came from peripheral blood. The source of this sequence is a young woman with stable Graves' hyperthyroidism. Some clones in this sample may be carry-over from other donors' samples. The DNA of the CDR3 is TGTGCCAGCAGCCCGAGAAGGCAGGGAGCTTTCTTT. It translates to CASSPRRQGAFF.